These 2 T cell receptor beta chains were all obtained from the same sample, sequenced in a study of blood T cell repertoires in COVID-19 (dated by TCRdb to between 2020 and 2021). Preparation of the library involved the immunoSEQ multiplex PCR assay. The table comes from immuneACCESS by way of TCRdb, which keeps in-frame sequences with V and J called. Part of the clones is missing from these tables; in studies checked, under half for an unresolved V gene and the rest for unknown reasons. Counted in this sample were 250,000 or so clones; about 83% of them appeared once. The ten largest clones represent around 2% of the sample. The sample consisted of peripheral blood. The receptors derive from a man under 40 who had recovered from COVID-19.

The table lists this clone with a count of one. CDR3 loop: CASRTNRDRAEKLFF. Here the CDR3 DNA reads TGTGCCAGTAGGACTAACCGGGACAGGGCTGAAAAACTGTTTTTT. The rearrangement links TRBV19 to TRBJ1-4, with 9 nucleotides matching TRBD1. Trimming at V came to 6 bases and at J to 7 bases, leaving 9 bases not matched to a gene. Germline V gene lookup returns CDR1 LNHDA and CDR2 SQIVND (reference sequence). The CDR3 runs to 15 residues.

The chain is built from TRBV21-1 and TRBJ2-5; the table's D call, TRBD1, was not checked against the DNA. TRBV21-1 is annotated as a pseudogene. The length of the CDR3 is 14 residues. This CDR3 reads CAPRGRPPQETQYF. The CDR3 nucleotides are TGTGCCCCCAGGGGGCGGCCCCCCCAAGAGACCCAGTACTTC.